Reported below is one T cell receptor beta chain. What it binds is not known. This sample was included in a study of beta chain features in type 1 diabetes. General observations from the study: The study left unresolved whether HLA type influences TCRB rearrangement. The study found moderately but significantly shorter TCRB CDR3s in all four CD4+ subsets of Type 1 diabetes patients. Within patients, naive, central memory and Treg TCRB repertoires seemed more similar than within healthy donors. At VDJ recombination sites, type 1 diabetes patients had fewer insertions and more deleted nucleotides.

The entirety of the isolated RNA underwent reverse transcription, so expressed TCRB transcripts were sequenced. Regulatory, naive and central memory T cell samples averaged approximately 3.8 million reads. This table comes from immunoSEQ multiplex PCR, and its TCRdb copy is limited to in-frame clones, with some not included. The sample contains roughly 150,000 clones, less than 10% of which appear only once. The CDR3 contains 13 residues. V dropped 6 bases and J dropped 6; count of bases not matched to a gene: 7. Germline-derived CDR1 and CDR2 are MDHEN and SYDVKM. This chain links TRBV28 with TRBJ1-2, with 7 bases fitting TRBD1. What was sequenced was central memory CD4+ T cells from blood. The origin of this receptor is a man between 18 and 29 years old with type 1 diabetes. The chain's CDR3 is CASRSTGNHGYTF. The CDR3 nucleotides are TGTGCCAGCAGGTCGACAGGGAACCATGGCTACACCTTC.